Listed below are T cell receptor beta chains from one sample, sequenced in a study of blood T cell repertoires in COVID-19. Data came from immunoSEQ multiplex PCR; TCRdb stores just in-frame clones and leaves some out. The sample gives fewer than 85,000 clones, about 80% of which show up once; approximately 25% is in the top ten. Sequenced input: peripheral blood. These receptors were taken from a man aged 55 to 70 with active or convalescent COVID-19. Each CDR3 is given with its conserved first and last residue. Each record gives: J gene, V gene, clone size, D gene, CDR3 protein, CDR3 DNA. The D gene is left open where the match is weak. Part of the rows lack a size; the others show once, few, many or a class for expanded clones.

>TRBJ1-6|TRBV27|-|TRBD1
CASSPRPGQGSSYNSPLHF
TGTGCCAGCAGTCCACGTCCGGGACAGGGGAGCTCCTATAATTCACCCCTCCACTTT
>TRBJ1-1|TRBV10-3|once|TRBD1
CAITGQGAQNTEAFF
TGTGCCATCACAGGACAGGGGGCGCAGAACACTGAAGCTTTCTTT
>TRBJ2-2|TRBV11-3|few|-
CASSFYSNTGELFF
TGTGCCAGCAGCTTTTATTCGAACACCGGGGAGCTGTTTTTT
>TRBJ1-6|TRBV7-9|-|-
CASSLGAPYSPLHF
TGTGCCAGCAGCTTAGGGGCCCCATATTCACCCCTCCACTTT
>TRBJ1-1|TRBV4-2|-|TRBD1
CASSQGWTGPNTEAFF
TGTGCCAGCAGCCAGGGTTGGACAGGGCCGAACACTGAAGCTTTCTTT
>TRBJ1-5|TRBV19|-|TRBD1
CASSIGEGQVRLSNQPQHF
TGTGCCAGTAGTATAGGAGAGGGACAGGTCCGACTTAGCAATCAGCCCCAGCATTTT
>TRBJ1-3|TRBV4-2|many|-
CASSQGPNSGNTIYF
TGTGCCAGCAGCCAAGGGCCGAACTCTGGAAACACCATATATTTT
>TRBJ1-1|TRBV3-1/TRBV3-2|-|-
CASSHYAGVDTEAFF
TGTGCCAGCAGCCACTATGCAGGGGTGGACACTGAAGCTTTCTTT
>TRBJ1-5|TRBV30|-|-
CAWNRWGGPQHF
TGTGCCTGGAATCGATGGGGGGGTCCCCAGCATTTT
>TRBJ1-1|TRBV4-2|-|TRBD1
CASSTQFTGVPEAFF
TGTGCCAGCAGCACTCAGTTTACAGGGGTCCCTGAAGCTTTCTTT
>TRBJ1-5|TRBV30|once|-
CAWRGRGGQPQHF
TGTGCCTGGAGAGGGAGGGGCGGTCAGCCCCAGCATTTT